Each of the 8 T cell receptor beta chains below was sequenced from the same sample in a study of blood T cell repertoires in COVID-19. Here immunoSEQ multiplex PCR was the method, and the copy in TCRdb shows in-frame clones only, minus some. The sample lists 110,000 or so clones, roughly 80% occurring once. Sequenced sample: peripheral blood. These receptors were taken from a man aged 50 to 60 with acute or convalescent COVID-19.

V gene TRBV7-9 combines with J gene TRBJ2-4, with TRBD2 matching over 7 bases. There are 16 residues in the CDR3. Germline V CDR1 and CDR2: SEHNR, FQNEAQ (reference sequence). V dropped 5 bases and J dropped 3; count of bases not matched to a gene: 10. CDR3 coding DNA: TGTGCCAGCAGCGCCCCGCCTGGGGAGGGCAAAAACATTCAGTACTTC. Its translation: CASSAPPGEGKNIQYF.

The chain uses TRBV6-5 and TRBJ1-5, with 7 nucleotides matching TRBD1. Trimming cost V 5 bases and J 10 bases; bases outside gene matches: 11. CDR3 length: 14 amino acids. Germline V gene lookup returns CDR1 MNHEY and CDR2 SVGAGI. In DNA form, the CDR3 reads TGTGCCAGCAGTCCGACAGGGTGGACTCTTCCCCAGCATTTT. Translated: CASSPTGWTLPQHF.

The chain has TRBV7-9 and TRBJ2-7, with a weak D call TRBD1 (6 bases). The CDR3 spans 14 residues. Germline loops: CDR1 SEHNR, CDR2 FQNEAQ (reference sequence). The V end was cut by 5 bases, the J end by 4 bases, with 15 bases between. CDR3 protein: CASSQSRGTYEQYF. Here the CDR3 DNA reads TGTGCCAGCAGCCAGAGCAGGGGAACTTACGAGCAGTACTTC.

V and J are TRBV7-8 and TRBJ2-1; TRBD1 is a possible D gene (8 bases). CDR1 SGHVS and CDR2 FQNEAQ come from the germline V gene. The ends were cut back, 4 bases at V and 10 bases at J, with 14 bases in the middle. The CDR3 is made up of 13 amino acids. The CDR3 nucleotides read TGTGCCAGCAGCTCGGACAGGGAGGGCGAGCAGTTCTTC. It codes for CASSSDREGEQFF.

This sequence joins TRBV5-1 and TRBJ2-1, with TRBD2 matching 8 bases. Germline loops: CDR1 SGHRS, CDR2 YFSETQ. The CDR3 has 14 residues. Trimming removed 3 bases from V and 5 bases from J; junction bases left unmatched: 4. The CDR3 DNA reads as TGCGCCAGCAGCTCGGGACTAGACAACAATGAGCAGTTCTTC. Residues: CASSSGLDNNEQFF.

The chain recombines TRBV7-3 with TRBJ2-1, with D possibly matching TRBD2 (5 bases). CDR1 SGHTA and CDR2 FQGTGA come from the germline V gene. The CDR3 covers 12 residues. Trimming removed 5 bases at V and 7 bases at J, with 9 bases between. DNA for the CDR3: TGTGCCAGCAGCCCCTCGGGGAATGAGCAGTTCTTC. Translating gives CASSPSGNEQFF.

The CDR3 region has the DNA TGTGCCAGCAGCTCCGGCTTCAGGGGGTCTAGTTTCGATGAGCAGTTCTTC. Its protein is CASSSGFRGSSFDEQFF. The V call is TRBV7-2, the J call TRBJ2-1, with 7 nucleotides matching TRBD1. This CDR3 is 17 amino acids long. Germline V gene lookup returns CDR1 SGHTA and CDR2 FQGNSA. Trimming cost V 4 bases and J 8 bases; bases outside gene matches: 17.

The chain employs TRBV6-5 and TRBJ2-1; 11 bases align to TRBD2. This CDR3 is 14 amino acids long. J was trimmed by 4 bases and V by 5 bases; bases with no gene match: 1. The germline CDR1 and CDR2 sequences are MNHEY and SVGAGI. In DNA form, the CDR3 reads TGTGCCAGCAGTACTAGCGGGGGATACAATGAGCAGTTCTTC. Amino acids: CASSTSGGYNEQFF.